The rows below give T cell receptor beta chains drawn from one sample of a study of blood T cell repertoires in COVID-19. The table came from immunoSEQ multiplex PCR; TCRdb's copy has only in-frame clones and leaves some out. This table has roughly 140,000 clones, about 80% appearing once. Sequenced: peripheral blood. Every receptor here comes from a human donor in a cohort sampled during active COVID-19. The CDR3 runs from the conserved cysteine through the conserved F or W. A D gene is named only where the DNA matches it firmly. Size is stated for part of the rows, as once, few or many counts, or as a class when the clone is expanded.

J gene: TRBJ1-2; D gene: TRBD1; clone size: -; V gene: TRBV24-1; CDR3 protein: CATSDPGQGLLKGYTF; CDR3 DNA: TGTGCCACCAGTGATCCGGGACAGGGGCTCTTGAAGGGCTACACCTTC
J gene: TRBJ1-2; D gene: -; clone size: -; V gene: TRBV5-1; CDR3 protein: CASSPDGSYGYTF; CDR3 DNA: TGCGCCAGCAGCCCGGACGGGAGCTATGGCTACACCTTC
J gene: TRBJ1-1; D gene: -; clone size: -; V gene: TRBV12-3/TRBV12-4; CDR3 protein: CASSLFRSTEAFF; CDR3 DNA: TGTGCCAGCAGTTTATTTCGGAGCACTGAAGCTTTCTTT
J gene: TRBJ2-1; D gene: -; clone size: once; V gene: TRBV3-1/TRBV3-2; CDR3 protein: CASSLWTEFNEQFF; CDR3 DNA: TGTGCCAGCAGCCTCTGGACAGAGTTCAATGAGCAGTTCTTC
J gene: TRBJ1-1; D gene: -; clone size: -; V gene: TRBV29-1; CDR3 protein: CSVELGAGTEAFF; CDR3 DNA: TGCAGCGTTGAATTGGGGGCGGGCACTGAAGCTTTCTTT
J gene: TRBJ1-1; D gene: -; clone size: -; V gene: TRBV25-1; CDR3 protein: CASSGGPNTNTEAFF; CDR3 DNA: TGTGCCAGCAGTGGGGGGCCTAACACGAACACTGAAGCTTTCTTT
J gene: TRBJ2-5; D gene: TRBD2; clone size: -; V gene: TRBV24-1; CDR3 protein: CATSDPLTSGGGETQYF; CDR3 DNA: TGTGCCACCAGTGATCCCCTGACTAGCGGGGGGGGAGAGACCCAGTACTTC
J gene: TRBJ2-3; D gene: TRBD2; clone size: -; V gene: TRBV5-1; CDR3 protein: CASSGTSGGLTDTQYF; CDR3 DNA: TGCGCCAGCAGCGGGACTAGCGGGGGCCTCACAGATACGCAGTATTTT
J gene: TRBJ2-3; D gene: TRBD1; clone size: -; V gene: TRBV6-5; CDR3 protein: CASRKATGGTDTQYF; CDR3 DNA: TGTGCCAGCAGAAAAGCGACAGGGGGCACAGATACGCAGTATTTT
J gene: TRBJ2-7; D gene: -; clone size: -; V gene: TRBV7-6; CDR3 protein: CASSFRDNSYEQYF; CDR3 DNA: TGTGCCAGCAGCTTCCGGGACAACTCCTACGAGCAGTACTTC
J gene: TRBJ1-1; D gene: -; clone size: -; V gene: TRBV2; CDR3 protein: CASNQGSRTEAFF; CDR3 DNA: TGTGCCAGCAACCAGGGTTCGAGGACTGAAGCTTTCTTT
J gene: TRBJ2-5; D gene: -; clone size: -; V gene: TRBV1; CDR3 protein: CTSSDSRTPGLAFKGQETQYF; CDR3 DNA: TGCACCAGCAGCGACTCAAGGACTCCGGGACTAGCCTTTAAAGGCCAAGAGACCCAGTACTTC